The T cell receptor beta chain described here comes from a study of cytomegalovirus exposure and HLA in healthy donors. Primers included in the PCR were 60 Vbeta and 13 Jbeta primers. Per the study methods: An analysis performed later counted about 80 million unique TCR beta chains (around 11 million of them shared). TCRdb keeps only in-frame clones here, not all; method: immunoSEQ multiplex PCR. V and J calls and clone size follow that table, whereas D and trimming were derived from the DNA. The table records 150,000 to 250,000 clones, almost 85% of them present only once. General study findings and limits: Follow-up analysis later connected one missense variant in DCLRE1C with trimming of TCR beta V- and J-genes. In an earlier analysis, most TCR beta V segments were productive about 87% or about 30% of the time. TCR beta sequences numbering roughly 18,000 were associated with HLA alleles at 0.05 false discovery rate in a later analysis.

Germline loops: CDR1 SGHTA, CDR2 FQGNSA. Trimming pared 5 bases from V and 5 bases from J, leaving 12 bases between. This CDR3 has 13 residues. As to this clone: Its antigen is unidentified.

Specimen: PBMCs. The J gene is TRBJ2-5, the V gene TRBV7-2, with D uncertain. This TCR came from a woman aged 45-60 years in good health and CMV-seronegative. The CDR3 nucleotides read TGTGCCAGCAGCCCCTGGGCCGAGGAGACCCAGTACTTC. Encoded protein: CASSPWAEETQYF.